The clone carrying this T cell receptor beta chain turned up a few times. The antigen remains unidentified. Germline-derived CDR1 and CDR2 are SGDLS and YYNGEE. There are 14 residues in the CDR3. Between the trimmed V and J ends, which lost 4 bases and 3 bases, there was a span of 14 bases. TCRdb's copy holds only in-frame clones and misses some; the assay was immunoSEQ multiplex PCR. Found here are almost 45,000 clones, 88% of them singletons; the top ten hold roughly 18%. The record originates from a study of OX40 agonist ivuxolimab in advanced cancers. Study-wide points: Researchers did not establish what antigens the expanded peripheral T cells target.

This material consisted of CD4+ or CD8+ T cells sorted from blood, taken in a trial of the OX40 agonist ivuxolimab. This receptor was obtained from an adult with an advanced solid tumor such as melanoma, head and neck, liver or kidney cancer. This chain joins TRBV9 and TRBJ2-7, with D possibly being TRBD2 (5 bases). The CDR3, as DNA: TGTGCCAGCAGCATTTCCACGGGGTTCTACGAGCAGTACTTC. Its translation: CASSISTGFYEQYF.